A single sample is the source of the 10 T cell receptor beta chains below, sequenced in a study of cytomegalovirus exposure and HLA in healthy donors (dated by TCRdb to the late 2010s). Library preparation was by the immunoSEQ multiplex PCR assay. For the multiplex PCR, a mixture combining 60 forward primers for TCR Vbeta segments and 13 reverse primers for TCR Jbeta segments was used. Imported from immuneACCESS, the table was reduced by TCRdb to in-frame sequences with V and J called. These copies leave out some clones; in studies compared against another copy, an unresolved V gene accounts for under half, and the cause of the remainder is not known. The sample table on file contains 50,000 or so clones. Of the sample, about 12% is held by the ten largest clones. The specimen sequenced was PBMCs. These receptors were taken from a woman aged 60-70 years in good health and CMV-seropositive.

The chain has TRBV18 and TRBJ1-2; TRBD1 matches 8 bases. The CDR3 consists of 15 residues. Germline V CDR1 and CDR2: KGHSH, LQKENI. V lost 2 bases, J lost 8 bases, and 10 bases stayed unmatched. The CDR3 nucleotides are TGTGCCAGCTCACCAACAGACAGGGGTGCGATAGGCTACACCTTC. It translates to CASSPTDRGAIGYTF.

This chain joins TRBV5-4 and TRBJ2-1; 11 positions match TRBD2. CDR3 size: 15 residues. Trimming took 3 bases from V and 5 from J; bases not matched to a gene: 4. CDR1 is SGHNT and CDR2 is YYREEE in the germline V gene (reference sequence). The CDR3: CASSSTSGANNEQFF. DNA for the CDR3: TGTGCCAGCAGCTCGACTAGCGGGGCCAACAATGAGCAGTTCTTC.

The chain employs TRBV29-1 and TRBJ2-1, with 8 bases matching TRBD2. Germline CDR1 is SQVTM and CDR2 is ANQGSEA. Trimming removed 4 bases from V and 4 bases from J; junction bases left unmatched: 6. The CDR3 has 14 residues. The CDR3 coding sequence is TGCAGCGTTGTTCCCCGGGGGGGGTACAATGAGCAGTTCTTC. Translating gives CSVVPRGGYNEQFF.

The chain couples TRBV2 to TRBJ1-2; tentatively, D is TRBD1 (6 bases). The CDR3 sequence is 13 residues long. Germline CDR1 SNHLY, CDR2 FYNNEI. The germline V and J ends were trimmed by 11 bases and 6 bases, with 19 bases remaining between them. The CDR3: CAGGAEPLDGYTF. CDR3 coding DNA: TGTGCCGGGGGGGCCGAACCCCTAGATGGCTACACCTTC.

The genes are TRBV12-5 and TRBJ2-1, with 9 nucleotides matching TRBD2. With V trimmed by 3 bases and J by 0 bases, 12 bases remained unmatched. The CDR3 is 19 residues long. Germline CDR1 and CDR2: LGHNT and FRNRAP. The CDR3 protein is CASGLPPWETSGSYNEQFF. CDR3 sequence (DNA): TGTGCTAGTGGTTTACCTCCATGGGAGACTAGCGGCTCCTACAATGAGCAGTTCTTC.

The CDR3 DNA is TGCGCCAGCAGCCAAGATCGAGCGGGTAACTCCTACGAGCAGTACTTC. Translated: CASSQDRAGNSYEQYF. V usage is TRBV4-1 and J usage is TRBJ2-7; a weak D match, TRBD2 (6 bases). V dropped 0 bases and J dropped 0 bases, with 12 bases sitting between them. The CDR3 is 16 residues long. Per the germline V gene, CDR1 is MGHRA and CDR2 is YSYEKL.

The chain combines TRBV19 with TRBJ1-6; a possible D gene is TRBD1 (6 bases). The CDR3 totals 16 residues. V lost 9 bases to trimming and J lost 0 bases, with 15 bases between them. Germline V gene data show CDR1 as LNHDA and CDR2 as SQIVND (reference sequence). The CDR3 loop is CASHRDTNSYNSPLHF. The CDR3 DNA sequence: TGTGCCAGCCACCGGGACACGAACTCCTATAATTCACCCCTCCACTTT.

This chain links TRBV5-1 with TRBJ1-2, with 7 positions matching TRBD1. The germline V gene encodes CDR1 SGHRS and CDR2 YFSETQ. V dropped 0 bases and J dropped 3; count of bases not matched to a gene: 2. The CDR3 consists of 14 residues. The CDR3 is CASSLAGGDYGYTF. DNA for the CDR3: TGCGCCAGCAGCTTGGCAGGGGGTGACTATGGCTACACCTTC.

This sequence joins TRBV5-4 and TRBJ1-3, with TRBD1 matching over 11 bases. Trimming cost V 4 bases and J 3 bases; bases outside gene matches: 12. The germline V gene encodes CDR1 SGHNT and CDR2 YYREEE (reference sequence). This CDR3 has 18 residues. The CDR3 sequence: CASSASGTGGLGGNTIYF. The DNA of the CDR3 is TGTGCCAGCAGCGCCTCCGGGACAGGGGGTTTAGGTGGAAACACCATATATTTT.

The J gene is TRBJ2-3, the V gene TRBV7-2; 16 positions agree with TRBD2. The V segment lost 5 bases and the J segment 5 bases; nucleotides outside the gene matches: 4. This CDR3 comprises 16 residues. Germline-derived CDR1 and CDR2 are SGHTA and FQGNSA. The CDR3, as DNA: TGTGCCAGCAGCCCGGGACTAGCGGGGGGGCAAGATACGCAGTATTTT. This codes for CASSPGLAGGQDTQYF.